This entry lists 8 T cell receptor beta chains sequenced from one sample in a study of neoadjuvant anti-PD-1 for oral cavity cancer. Libraries were prepared by immunoSEQ multiplex PCR; TCRdb keeps only in-frame clonotypes and omits some of them. Among about 25,000 clones listed, 27% were seen once. The time point: after neoadjuvant nivolumab, at surgical resection. The sample in question was tumor tissue, obtained after nivolumab (anti-PD-1) treatment. The receptors originated from a person between 40 and 80 years old with oral cavity squamous cell carcinoma.

The chain recombines TRBV9 with TRBJ1-2, with D tentatively TRBD1 (5 bases). The CDR3 extends over 17 amino acids. V was shortened by 2 bases and J by 1 base, with 18 bases between the two germline ends. Germline loops: CDR1 SGDLS, CDR2 YYNGEE. CDR3 sequence (DNA): TGTGCCAGCAGCGTCTCGGCAGATGCGGGGGTTAACTATGGCTACACCTTC. Translating it yields CASSVSADAGVNYGYTF.

This clone appeared once. The chain combines TRBV18 with TRBJ2-7; D is uncertain. The germline gives CDR1 KGHSH, CDR2 LQKENI. The CDR3 sequence is 14 residues long. V lost 3 bases, J lost 1 base, and 10 bases lay in between. CDR3 nucleotide sequence: TGTGCCAGCTCACCTCGTACAGCATCCTACGAGCAGTACTTC. Translating it yields CASSPRTASYEQYF.

The chain links TRBV28 to TRBJ1-3; D might be TRBD1 (5 bases). CDR3 length equals 13 residues. Trimming took off 6 bases at V and 6 bases at J, with 12 bases between the two ends. The V gene's germline CDR1 is MDHEN and CDR2 SYDVKM. The CDR3 nucleotides read TGTGCCAGCAGGCCAGGGAGTCCAAACACCATATATTTT. Translated, it gives CASRPGSPNTIYF.

This chain uses TRBV19 with TRBJ1-2; no firm D call. The germline V gene encodes CDR1 LNHDA and CDR2 SQIVND (reference sequence). Trimming stripped 7 bases from V and 6 bases from J, with 12 bases between. The CDR3 has 12 amino acids. CDR3 coding DNA: TGTGCCAGTACGCTAGACGCGAATGGCTACACCTTC. Translated, it gives CASTLDANGYTF.

The V gene is TRBV19, the J gene TRBJ1-2, with D possibly TRBD1 on 6 matching bases. The CDR3 sequence is 13 residues long. V lost 5 bases, J lost 4 bases, and 11 bases lay in between. Per the germline V gene, CDR1 is LNHDA and CDR2 is SQIVND (reference sequence). The CDR3 DNA reads as TGTGCCAGTAGTTCCCGGGACATCTATGGCTACACCTTC. Protein sequence: CASSSRDIYGYTF.

This clone has a handful of counts. The V gene is TRBV28, the J gene TRBJ2-7; tentatively, D is TRBD1 (6 bases). Germline V CDR1 and CDR2: MDHEN, SYDVKM. The ends were cut back, 5 bases at V and 2 bases at J, with 7 bases in the middle. The CDR3 runs 12 residues. The CDR3 loop is CASSQGTYEQYF. The CDR3 bases are TGTGCCAGCAGTCAGGGGACCTACGAGCAGTACTTC.

This chain links TRBV6-5 with TRBJ2-2; no definite D call. Trimming left V 6 bases short and J 4 bases short, with 3 bases between. CDR3 length equals 11 residues. Germline lookup yields CDR1 MNHEY and CDR2 SVGAGI. The CDR3: CASRSTGELFF. The CDR3 DNA is TGTGCCAGCAGGAGCACCGGGGAGCTGTTTTTT.

This clone has at least ten counts. V and J are TRBV2 and TRBJ2-5; D unclear. The CDR3 has 11 residues. The germline V gene has CDR1 SNHLY and CDR2 FYNNEI. Deletions cut 5 bases from V and 1 base from J, with 2 bases between. The CDR3 spells CASSPQETQYF. For the CDR3, the DNA is TGTGCCAGCAGTCCCCAAGAGACCCAGTACTTC.